The 13 T cell receptor beta chains below come from one sample, sequenced in a study of T cell responses to AZD1222 COVID-19 vaccine. Here immunoSEQ multiplex PCR was the method, and the copy in TCRdb shows in-frame clones only, minus some. Here the sample spans about 150,000 clones, roughly 90% being singletons. The sample in question was peripheral blood, obtained on day 0 of AZD1222 vaccination. Every receptor here comes from an adult in good health.

Only one count was recorded for this clone. The junction does not match germline at one end; this may be a read error. This sequence joins TRBV12-5 and TRBJ1-5; TRBD1 might be the D (5 bases). The CDR3 runs 17 residues. CDR1 and CDR2 from the germline V gene are LGHNT and FRNRAP. CDR3 DNA: TGTGCTAGCGGTTTGGTAGGGACGCCCTATAGCAATCAGCCCCAGCATTTT. This sequence encodes CASGLVGTPYSNQPQHF.

V and J are TRBV25-1 and TRBJ2-1; 15 bases agree with TRBD2. CDR1 and CDR2 from the germline V gene are MGHDK and SYGVNS. This CDR3 is built from 14 residues. Germline trimming cut 8 bases from V and 15 bases from J; bases unmatched to any gene: 11. CDR3 sequence (DNA): TGTGCCAGCCAACCCAGGACTAGCGGGAGGGGGCGGTTCTTC. This translates into CASQPRTSGRGRFF.

Here the CDR3 DNA reads TGCGCCAGTAGGAGCTGGGACACTGAAGCTTTCTTT. Its protein is CASRSWDTEAFF. V gene TRBV10-2 combines with J gene TRBJ1-1; D unclear. CDR1 is WSHSY, CDR2 SAAADI, per germline. This CDR3 comprises 12 residues. Trimming removed 9 bases from V and 3 bases from J, with 11 bases in between.

This chain links TRBV5-6 with TRBJ1-5; D might be TRBD1 (6 bases). Germline assignment: CDR1 SGHDT and CDR2 YYEEEE. The CDR3 length is 16 residues. Trimming shortened V by 4 bases and J by 2 bases, and 16 bases separated the two germline ends. The CDR3 protein is CASSREAGAGNQPQHF. The CDR3 DNA reads as TGTGCCAGCAGCCGGGAGGCGGGGGCGGGCAATCAGCCCCAGCATTTT.

V is TRBV5-4 and J is TRBJ1-2; D is uncertain. CDR1 is SGHNT, CDR2 YYREEE, per germline (reference sequence). Trimming removed 4 bases from V and 5 bases from J, with 9 bases in between. The CDR3 covers 12 residues. CDR3 region: CASSLQAYGYTF. The CDR3 nucleotides read TGTGCCAGCAGCCTCCAAGCGTATGGCTACACCTTC.

This chain connects TRBV11-2 to TRBJ1-2; 7 bases align to TRBD1. The germline CDR1 and CDR2 sequences are SGHAT and FQNNGV. V lost 2 bases to trimming and J lost 13 bases; unmatched junction nucleotides: 4. The CDR3 runs 11 residues. CDR3 DNA: TGTGCCAGCAGCTTACTAGGGGGCAGCACCTTC. It codes for CASSLLGGSTF.

This chain uses TRBV5-1 with TRBJ1-1; tentative D call: TRBD1 (5 bases). The CDR3 contains 16 residues. Looked up from germline, CDR1 is SGHRS and CDR2 is YFSETQ. Deletions cut 2 bases from V and 1 base from J, with 15 bases between. This CDR3 reads CASSFYPGVENTEAFF. The CDR3 DNA follows: TGCGCCAGCAGCTTTTATCCGGGGGTGGAGAACACTGAAGCTTTCTTT.

This clone was recorded only once. The chain has TRBV5-8 and TRBJ2-1; a weak D match, TRBD1 (5 bases). V was clipped by 1 base and J by 5 bases, with 13 bases between them. Germline V CDR1 and CDR2: SGHTS, YDEGEE. The CDR3 length is 15 residues. The CDR3 DNA reads TGTGCCAGCAGCTTGATGGGGCGAAAGAACAATGAGCAGTTCTTC. The encoded protein is CASSLMGRKNNEQFF.

Points on this clone: This same CDR3 is encoded by further DNA sequences in the sample. V gene TRBV7-9 combines with J gene TRBJ1-5; D remains unclear. V lost 3 bases, J lost 4 bases, and 4 bases lay in between. CDR1 is SEHNR and CDR2 is FQNEAQ in the germline V gene (reference sequence). This CDR3 spans 12 amino acids. The CDR3 DNA reads as TGTGCCAGCAGCTTGGGGAATCAGCCCCAGCATTTT. Encoded protein: CASSLGNQPQHF.

The rearrangement joins TRBV5-1 to TRBJ2-2; D is unclear. V was shortened by 4 bases and J by 2 bases, with 9 bases between the two germline ends. Germline V lookup: CDR1 SGHRS, CDR2 YFSETQ. The CDR3 length is 14 residues. The CDR3 DNA follows: TGCGCCAGCAGCCCCGACACTAACACCGGGGAGCTGTTTTTT. This encodes CASSPDTNTGELFF.

The rearrangement joins TRBV6-6 to TRBJ2-7, with D unclear. The length of the CDR3 is 12 residues. Germline V gene data show CDR1 as MNHNY and CDR2 as SVGAGI (reference sequence). Trimming left V 2 bases short and J 2 bases short, with 4 bases between. The CDR3 protein is CASSYAPYEQYF. CDR3 nucleotide sequence: TGTGCCAGCAGTTACGCCCCCTACGAGCAGTACTTC.

The CDR3 protein is CASSTGGDQPQHF. CDR3 nucleotides: TGTGCCAGCAGTACAGGGGGCGATCAGCCCCAGCATTTT. V and J are TRBV2 and TRBJ1-5; 9 bases match TRBD1. V was pared by 5 bases and J by 5 bases, with 1 base of the junction left unmatched. CDR1 and CDR2 (germline): SNHLY, FYNNEI. CDR3 size: 13 residues.

V gene TRBV30 combines with J gene TRBJ1-6; no clear D. The ends were cut back, 4 bases at V and 3 bases at J, with 7 bases in the middle. Germline V gives CDR1 GTSNPN, CDR2 SVGIG (reference sequence). The CDR3 extends over 13 amino acids. The CDR3 coding sequence is TGTGCCTGGAAACCCAGCTATAATTCACCCCTCCACTTT. It codes for CAWKPSYNSPLHF.